This TCR beta chain came from a study of blood T cell repertoires in COVID-19. Study details: Sites across the United States, Italy and Spain contributed samples from acute and convalescent COVID-19.

Germline assignment: CDR1 SGHVS and CDR2 FNYEAQ. This CDR3 has 16 amino acids. The trim removed 5 bases at V and 0 bases at J, leaving 7 bases unmatched. Only in-frame clones appear in the TCRdb table, and some are missing; sequencing was by immunoSEQ multiplex PCR. Of over 20,000 clones in the sample, about nine tenths were seen once. This clone ranks as medium-sized. The rearrangement uses TRBV7-6 and TRBJ1-3; 7 bases match TRBD1. This receptor was taken from a man between 65 and 85 years old with acute or convalescent COVID-19. The sequenced sample was peripheral blood. CDR3 sequence (DNA): TGTGCCAGCAGCGAATACCGGGACAGCTCTGGAAACACCATATATTTT. Its protein is CASSEYRDSSGNTIYF.